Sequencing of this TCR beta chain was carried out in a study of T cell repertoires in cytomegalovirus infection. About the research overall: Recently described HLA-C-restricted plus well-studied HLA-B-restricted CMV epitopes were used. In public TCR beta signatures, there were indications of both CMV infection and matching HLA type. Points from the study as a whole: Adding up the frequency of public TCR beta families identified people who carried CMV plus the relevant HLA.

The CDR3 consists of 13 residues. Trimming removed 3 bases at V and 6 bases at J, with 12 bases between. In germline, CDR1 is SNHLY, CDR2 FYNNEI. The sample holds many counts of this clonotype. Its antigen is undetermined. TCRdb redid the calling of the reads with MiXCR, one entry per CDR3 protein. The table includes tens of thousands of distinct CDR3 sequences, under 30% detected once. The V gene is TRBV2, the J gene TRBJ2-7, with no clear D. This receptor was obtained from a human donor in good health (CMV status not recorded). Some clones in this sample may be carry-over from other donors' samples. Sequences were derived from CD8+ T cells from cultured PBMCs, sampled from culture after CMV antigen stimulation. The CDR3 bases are TGTGCCAGCAGTGAGGGTCGTGGTGGCGAGCAGTACTTC. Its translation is CASSEGRGGEQYF.